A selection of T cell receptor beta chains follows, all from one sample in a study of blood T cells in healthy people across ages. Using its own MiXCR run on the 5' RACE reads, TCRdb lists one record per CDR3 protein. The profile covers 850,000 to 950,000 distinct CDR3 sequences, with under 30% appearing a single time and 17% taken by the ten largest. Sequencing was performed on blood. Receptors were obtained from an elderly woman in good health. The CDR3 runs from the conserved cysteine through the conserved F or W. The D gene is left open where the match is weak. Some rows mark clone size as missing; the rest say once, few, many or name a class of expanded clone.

DNA: TGTGCCAGCTCACCTCAGGGGGCAGGAGAGACCCAGTACTTC
CDR3: CASSPQGAGETQYF
size: few
J: TRBJ2-5
V: TRBV18
D: TRBD1

DNA: TGCAGTGCTCATGGACTAGCGGGGGGGTTCACAGATACGCAGTATTTT
CDR3: CSAHGLAGGFTDTQYF
size: .
J: TRBJ2-3
V: TRBV20-1
D: TRBD2

DNA: TGTGCCAGCAGCCCAGGGGTACCCACTCAAGAGACCCAGTACTTC
CDR3: CASSPGVPTQETQYF
size: .
J: TRBJ2-5
V: TRBV7-9
D: .

DNA: TGTGCCAGCAGCCGATCTAGTCAGAGCTCCTACGAGCAGTACTTC
CDR3: CASSRSSQSSYEQYF
size: many
J: TRBJ2-7
V: TRBV7-2
D: .

DNA: TGTGCCAGCAGCTCCATCCGGGACAGGGAAGGGCGTTTTGGCTACACCTTC
CDR3: CASSSIRDREGRFGYTF
size: .
J: TRBJ1-2
V: TRBV7-2
D: TRBD1

DNA: TGTGCCAGCAGCTTCGTCGTGGGAGATACGCAGTATTTT
CDR3: CASSFVVGDTQYF
size: .
J: TRBJ2-3
V: TRBV9
D: .

DNA: TGTGCCATAGCCGGGACTAGCAATCCACAAGAGCAGTTCTTC
CDR3: CAIAGTSNPQEQFF
size: many
J: TRBJ2-1
V: TRBV10-3
D: TRBD2

DNA: TGTGCTAGTGGAGTTGGACAGGGGGCCTATGGCTACACCTTC
CDR3: CASGVGQGAYGYTF
size: few
J: TRBJ1-2
V: TRBV12-5
D: TRBD1

DNA: TGTGCCAGCAGCGCCCGGACAGGCGATTATGGCTACACCTTC
CDR3: CASSARTGDYGYTF
size: many
J: TRBJ1-2
V: TRBV12-3/TRBV12-4
D: TRBD1

DNA: TGTGCCAGCAGCCCCCGGGGTTTTGGAGATACGCAGTATTTT
CDR3: CASSPRGFGDTQYF
size: many
J: TRBJ2-3
V: TRBV14
D: .

DNA: TGCAGCGTTGTAGCCACCCTAGGGGGTCTAAACTATGGCTACACCTTC
CDR3: CSVVATLGGLNYGYTF
size: many
J: TRBJ1-2
V: TRBV29-1
D: .